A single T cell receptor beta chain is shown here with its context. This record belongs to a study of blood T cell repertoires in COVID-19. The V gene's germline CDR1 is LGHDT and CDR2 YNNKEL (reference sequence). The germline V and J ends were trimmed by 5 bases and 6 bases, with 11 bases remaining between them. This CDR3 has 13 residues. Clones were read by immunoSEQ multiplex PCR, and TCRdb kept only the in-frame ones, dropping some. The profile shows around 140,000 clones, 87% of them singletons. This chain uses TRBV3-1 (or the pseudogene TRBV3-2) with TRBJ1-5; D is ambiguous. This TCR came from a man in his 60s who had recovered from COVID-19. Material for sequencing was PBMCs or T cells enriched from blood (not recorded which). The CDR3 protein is CASSLGTGQPQHF. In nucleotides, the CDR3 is TGTGCCAGCAGCTTAGGAACGGGTCAGCCCCAGCATTTT.